Each of the 25 T cell receptor beta chains below was sequenced from the same sample in a study of blood T cells in healthy people across ages. Primers used in a second PCR of about 6 to 11 cycles were a sample-barcoded 5' primer and a J-beta primer mix. Each CDR3 protein gets one entry after TCRdb re-called the 5' RACE reads with MiXCR. The data contain roughly 1.4 million distinct CDR3 sequences, around 55% of them seen just once; the ten biggest clones take up 6.7%. The sample consisted of blood. These receptors were obtained from a young man in good health.

The rearrangement joins TRBV7-9 to TRBJ1-6; possibly TRBD1 for D (6 bases). The V end lost 5 bases, the J end lost 3 bases, and 23 bases lay between the germline ends. The CDR3 runs to 19 residues. CDR1 SEHNR and CDR2 FQNEAQ come from the germline V gene (reference sequence). CDR3 loop: CASSVRTGRQGGYNSPLHF. DNA of the CDR3: TGTGCCAGCAGCGTTCGTACGGGACGGCAAGGGGGCTATAATTCACCCCTCCACTTT.

This chain joins TRBV6-6 and TRBJ2-3; 8 bases agree with TRBD1. The CDR3 runs 16 residues. Germline CDR1 MNHNY, CDR2 SVGAGI (reference sequence). V lost 0 bases and J lost 5; bases outside the gene matches: 7. CDR3 in amino acids: CASSYSGTGYGDTQYF. The CDR3 DNA is TGTGCCAGCAGTTACTCCGGGACAGGCTATGGAGATACGCAGTATTTT.

The V and J genes are TRBV4-1 and TRBJ2-3; D is unresolved. This CDR3 is 16 amino acids long. V lost 2 bases, J lost 0 bases, and 12 bases lay in between. The germline gives CDR1 MGHRA, CDR2 YSYEKL. The chain's CDR3 is CASSQPELTSTDTQYF. The CDR3 nucleotides read TGCGCCAGCAGCCAACCAGAACTCACTAGCACAGATACGCAGTATTTT.

This clonotype was detected only once. This chain joins TRBV20-1 and TRBJ2-3; D is undetermined. The CDR3 sequence is 15 residues long. V was trimmed by 1 base and J by 6 bases, leaving 17 bases between them. In germline, CDR1 is DFQATT, CDR2 SNEGSKA (reference sequence). In DNA, the CDR3 is TGCAGTGCTAGAGGTCTCGGGCTCTCCCGGGATACGCAGTATTTT. It is translated as CSARGLGLSRDTQYF.

J is TRBJ1-2 and V is TRBV6-4; TRBD1 might be the D (6 bases). Trimming pared 5 bases from V and 1 base from J, leaving 17 bases between. Germline CDR1 is MRHNA and CDR2 is SNTAGT. This CDR3 contains 16 residues. The chain's CDR3 is CASSPHPGQSNYGYTF. The DNA for the CDR3 is TGTGCCAGCAGTCCCCACCCCGGACAGAGTAACTATGGCTACACCTTC.

The V call is TRBV6-2 or TRBV6-3, the J call TRBJ2-3, with D maybe TRBD2 (6 bases). Trimming removed 2 bases from V and 5 bases from J, with 17 bases in between. Germline V gene sequence: CDR1 MNHEY, CDR2 SVGEGT. The CDR3 extends over 16 amino acids. CDR3 nucleotides: TGTGCCAGCAGTTACCCCTTGGAGGGAGAGAGAGATACGCAGTATTTT. It translates to CASSYPLEGERDTQYF.

A note on this clonotype: A much larger clone differs by one base, so this may be a read error. The CDR3 DNA reads TGTGCCAGCAGTTACGGGGAGGCCTACGAGCAGTACTTC. Its protein product is CASSYGEAYEQYF. The gene calls are TRBV6-2 or TRBV6-3 and TRBJ2-7; possibly TRBD2 for D (6 bases). V was cut by 2 bases and J by 2 bases, with 7 bases left in between. Germline V lookup: CDR1 MNHEY, CDR2 SVGEGT. The CDR3 covers 13 residues.

This clonotype has just one count. Here the CDR3 reads CASTRRTEQETQYF. DNA of the CDR3: TGTGCCAGCACCCGCAGAACAGAACAAGAGACCCAGTACTTC. This chain connects TRBV12-3 or TRBV12-4 to TRBJ2-5, with D hard to call. This CDR3 is built from 14 residues. The ends were cut back, 7 bases at V and 2 bases at J, with 14 bases in the middle.

V and J are TRBV12-3 or TRBV12-4 and TRBJ1-4, with D perhaps TRBD1 (5 bases). Between the trimmed V and J ends, which lost 3 bases and 7 bases, there was a span of 12 bases. The CDR3 extends over 14 amino acids. In nucleotides, the CDR3 is TGTGCCAGCAGTTTTCAGGGCTGGAGTGAAAAACTGTTTTTT. Its translation is CASSFQGWSEKLFF.

This chain uses TRBV7-9 with TRBJ2-7; D unclear. V was pared by 3 bases and J by 5 bases, with 17 bases between. In germline, CDR1 is SEHNR, CDR2 FQNEAQ (reference sequence). CDR3 length: 15 amino acids. CDR3 coding DNA: TGTGCCAGCAGCTTTGACGGAGCACCCTTCGACGAGCAGTACTTC. As protein: CASSFDGAPFDEQYF.

V and J are TRBV11-3 and TRBJ2-1; D assignment may be TRBD1 or TRBD2 (5 bases each). CDR1 is SGHNT, CDR2 YENEEA, per germline. V lost 4 bases, J lost 7 bases, and 17 bases lay in between. This CDR3 has 15 amino acids. The CDR3 here is CASSSRDGPPNEQFF. In nucleotides, the CDR3 is TGTGCCAGCAGCTCCCGGGACGGACCCCCAAATGAGCAGTTCTTC.

There are a few counts of this clonotype. This sequence joins TRBV10-3 and TRBJ2-7; 9 bases agree with TRBD1. The end of the DNA is better explained by TRBJ2-5, so the J call may be wrong. Germline V gene sequence: CDR1 ENHRY, CDR2 SYGVKD. This CDR3 has 16 residues. The CDR3 region is CAILTLMGQGEETQYF. CDR3 nucleotides: TGTGCCATCCTGACTTTAATGGGACAGGGTGAGGAGACCCAGTACTTC.

V and J are TRBV27 and TRBJ2-1, with 12 bases lining up with TRBD2. With V trimmed by 3 bases and J by 10 bases, 13 bases remained unmatched. Germline CDR1 MNHEY, CDR2 SMNVEV (reference sequence). This CDR3 has 17 residues. The CDR3 reads CASSFQILAGGRGEQFF. The CDR3 DNA reads as TGTGCCAGCAGTTTCCAAATCCTAGCGGGAGGGCGAGGAGAGCAGTTCTTC.

The chain recombines TRBV6-5 with TRBJ2-1; 13 bases line up with TRBD2. The CDR3 loop spans 16 amino acids. J gave up 6 bases and V 2 bases, and 4 bases lay outside the gene matches. Germline values: CDR1 MNHEY, CDR2 SVGAGI. Here the CDR3 reads CASSYTTSGRANEQFF. The CDR3 DNA follows: TGTGCCAGCAGTTACACCACTAGCGGGAGGGCCAATGAGCAGTTCTTC.

The chain is built from TRBV12-3 or TRBV12-4 and TRBJ1-6; the match to TRBD1 covers 8 bases. The CDR3 totals 13 residues. The V gene end was trimmed by 6 bases and the J gene end by 14 bases; junction bases not matched to a gene: 9. The CDR3 loop is CASSHRNRGTLHF. In nucleotides, the CDR3 is TGTGCCAGCAGCCACCGAAACAGGGGGACCCTCCACTTT.

This clonotype was seen many times. The chain carries TRBV29-1 and TRBJ2-3; TRBD2 agrees at 8 bases. CDR3 length equals 19 residues. In germline, CDR1 is SQVTM, CDR2 ANQGSEA. V was clipped by 2 bases and J by 2 bases; unmatched bases: 18. The CDR3 region is CSVESWDSGKSRATDTQYF. As DNA, the CDR3 is TGCAGCGTTGAATCCTGGGATAGCGGGAAGTCCAGGGCCACAGATACGCAGTATTTT.

V and J are TRBV12-3 or TRBV12-4 and TRBJ2-4, with D perhaps matching TRBD2 (6 bases). V was pared by 10 bases and J by 5 bases, with 12 bases between. The CDR3 contains 12 residues. The CDR3 DNA follows: TGTGCCACTGGGACTCATCAAAACATTCAGTACTTC. Translation: CATGTHQNIQYF.

The chain joins TRBV20-1 to TRBJ2-3; D not certain. This CDR3 is built from 14 residues. Germline lookup yields CDR1 DFQATT and CDR2 SNEGSKA (reference sequence). V lost 3 bases to trimming and J lost 0 bases, with 10 bases between them. CDR3 sequence reads: CSASLLTSTDTQYF. CDR3 nucleotide sequence: TGCAGTGCTAGCCTACTTACTAGCACAGATACGCAGTATTTT.

The chain links TRBV7-9 to TRBJ2-7; 11 bases align to TRBD2. The CDR3 is 16 residues long. The V gene end was trimmed by 5 bases and the J gene end by 7 bases; junction bases not matched to a gene: 13. Germline CDR1 reads SEHNR; CDR2 reads FQNEAQ (reference sequence). Written as DNA, the CDR3 is TGTGCCAGCAGCCTACCACTAGCGGGAGAGCTTGCTGAGCAGTACTTC. Its translation: CASSLPLAGELAEQYF. Full variable domain (remainder filled in from reference TRBV7-9 and TRBJ2-7): DTGVSQNPRHKITKRGQNVTFRCDPISEHNRLYWYRQTLGQGPEFLTYFQNEAQLEKSRLLSDRFSAERPKGSFSTLEIQRTEQGDSAMYLCASSLPLAGELAEQYFGPGTRLTVT.

V is TRBV20-1 and J is TRBJ2-1, with D perhaps matching TRBD1 (6 bases). The CDR3 covers 17 residues. The germline V and J ends were trimmed by 3 bases and 3 bases, with 21 bases remaining between them. Germline loops: CDR1 DFQATT, CDR2 SNEGSKA (reference sequence). CDR3 residues: CSASRAGTTFNYNEQFF. The CDR3 coding sequence is TGCAGTGCTAGTAGGGCCGGGACAACCTTTAACTACAATGAGCAGTTCTTC.

CDR3 coding DNA: TGCAGCGTTGAAACCTATAGCGGGAGCTGGAACAATGAGCAGTTCTTC. Amino acid sequence: CSVETYSGSWNNEQFF. This sequence joins TRBV29-1 and TRBJ2-1, with 9 nucleotides matching TRBD2. V lost 2 bases, J lost 5 bases, and 10 bases stayed unmatched. Germline assignment: CDR1 SQVTM and CDR2 ANQGSEA. This CDR3 spans 16 amino acids.

The chain recombines TRBV10-1 with TRBJ1-4; possible D gene TRBD1, 6 bases. Germline values: CDR1 WNHNN, CDR2 SYGVQD (reference sequence). The CDR3 sequence is 15 residues long. Trimming stripped 7 bases from V and 7 bases from J, with 19 bases between. The CDR3 sequence: CASTPSRGVGEKLFF. The CDR3 nucleotides read TGCGCCAGCACCCCCTCGAGGGGGGTGGGTGAAAAACTGTTTTTT.

This clonotype was observed once. The chain combines TRBV7-9 with TRBJ2-3; 7 nucleotides match TRBD2. Germline-derived CDR1 and CDR2 are SEHNR and FQNEAQ (reference sequence). The CDR3 spans 15 residues. J lost 6 bases, V lost 5 bases, and 11 bases had no gene match. The CDR3 loop reads CASSRWGGETDTQYF. The DNA for the CDR3 is TGTGCCAGCAGCAGATGGGGGGGAGAGACCGATACGCAGTATTTT. The variable domain in full, with the rest retrieved from reference TRBV7-9 and TRBJ2-3, is DTGVSQNPRHKITKRGQNVTFRCDPISEHNRLYWYRQTLGQGPEFLTYFQNEAQLEKSRLLSDRFSAERPKGSFSTLEIQRTEQGDSAMYLCASSRWGGETDTQYFGPGTRLTVL.

This clonotype was counted between two and nine times. This chain uses TRBV12-3 or TRBV12-4 with TRBJ2-1, with 8 bases aligning to TRBD1. The CDR3 sequence is 15 residues long. The junction had 4 bases not matched to a gene; V was cut back by 6 bases and J by 0 bases. CDR3 bases: TGTGCCAGCAGCACCGACAGGGGCTCCTACAATGAGCAGTTCTTC. This translates into CASSTDRGSYNEQFF.

V usage is TRBV10-3 and J usage is TRBJ1-1, with D perhaps matching TRBD1 (5 bases). CDR1 is ENHRY, CDR2 SYGVKD, per germline. CDR3 length equals 15 residues. Trimming removed 5 bases at V and 3 bases at J, with 16 bases between. The chain's CDR3 is CAISNQAGADTEAFF. The CDR3 DNA reads TGTGCCATCAGTAACCAGGCTGGGGCAGACACTGAAGCTTTCTTT.